The next 19 T cell receptor beta chains were all read from a single sample in a study of blood T cells in healthy people across ages. PCR was performed a second time for roughly 6 to 12 cycles using a sample-barcoded 5' primer and a J-beta primer mix. Each CDR3 protein is one row after TCRdb ran MiXCR on the 5' RACE reads. There are 700,000 to 1,000,000 distinct CDR3 sequences in the sample; approximately 48% occur only once, and around 18% lies in the top ten. Sequencing was performed on blood. These receptors came from a man in his 60s in good health.

In nucleotides, the CDR3 is TGTGCCAGCAGTCCCCGACTAGGGGTACTCGGGGGCGGCTACACCTTC. The encoded protein is CASSPRLGVLGGGYTF. The rearrangement uses TRBV28 and TRBJ1-2, with D possibly TRBD1 on 6 matching bases. Trimming removed 5 bases from V and 8 bases from J, with 24 bases in between. CDR3 size: 16 residues. The germline gives CDR1 MDHEN, CDR2 SYDVKM.

The chain couples TRBV25-1 to TRBJ2-3; TRBD2 is a possible D gene (5 bases). In germline, CDR1 is MGHDK, CDR2 SYGVNS. V was shortened by 1 base and J by 0 bases, with 14 bases between the two germline ends. The CDR3 consists of 17 residues. The CDR3 sequence: CASSESRERYSTDTQYF. The CDR3 coding sequence is TGTGCCAGCAGTGAATCTAGGGAGAGATATAGCACAGATACGCAGTATTTT.

The chain recombines TRBV4-2 with TRBJ2-5; no firm D call. The CDR3 spans 13 residues. CDR1 is LGHNA, CDR2 YNFKEQ, per germline. V was trimmed by 0 bases and J by 11 bases, leaving 13 bases between them. The CDR3 sequence: CASSQDPMIEQYF. Here the CDR3 DNA reads TGTGCCAGCAGCCAAGATCCGATGATTGAGCAGTACTTC.

The chain has TRBV11-3 and TRBJ2-2, with D tentatively TRBD1 (7 bases). The CDR3 extends over 18 amino acids. Germline V gene sequence: CDR1 SGHNT, CDR2 YENEEA. The germline V and J ends were trimmed by 4 bases and 4 bases, with 22 bases remaining between them. The CDR3 here is CASSSGPPGQGGTGELFF. In nucleotides, the CDR3 is TGTGCCAGCAGCTCAGGCCCTCCCGGGCAGGGGGGCACCGGGGAGCTGTTTTTT.

The CDR3 protein is CASSSTSRDTGELFF. CDR3 coding DNA: TGTGCCAGCAGTTCAACCTCCAGGGACACCGGGGAGCTGTTTTTT. V usage is TRBV28 and J usage is TRBJ2-2, with D perhaps matching TRBD1 (5 bases). CDR3 size: 15 residues. Trimming pared 4 bases from V and 3 bases from J, leaving 12 bases between. Germline CDR1 MDHEN, CDR2 SYDVKM. Together with reference TRBV28 and TRBJ2-2, the CDR3 gives the full variable domain: DVKVTQSSRYLVKRTGEKVFLECVQDMDHENMFWYRQDPGLGLRLIYFSYDVKMKEKGDIPEGYSVSREKKERFSLILESASTNQTSMYLCASSSTSRDTGELFFGEGSRLTVL.

Only a few counts were recorded for this clonotype. J is TRBJ2-7 and V is TRBV7-2, with D possibly matching TRBD2 (6 bases). The V end was cut by 3 bases, the J end by 3 bases, with 9 bases between. This CDR3 has 13 residues. CDR1 and CDR2 (germline): SGHTA, FQGNSA. CDR3 region: CASSFGGYYEQYF. CDR3 sequence (DNA): TGTGCCAGCAGCTTTGGGGGGTACTACGAGCAGTACTTC.

The chain recombines TRBV15 with TRBJ2-6; no reliable D call. CDR1 is LNHNV and CDR2 is YYDKDF in the germline V gene (reference sequence). The ends were cut back, 1 base at V and 2 bases at J, with 9 bases in the middle. The CDR3 covers 16 residues. The DNA for the CDR3 is TGTGCCACCAGCAGAGGAACAGACCCTGGGGCCAACGTCCTGACTTTC. Its protein is CATSRGTDPGANVLTF.

Worth noting for this clonotype: One end of the junction does not line up with germline, which may come from a read error. J is TRBJ2-4 and V is TRBV28; weak D call: TRBD1 (5 bases). The J call may not be correct, given that the DNA end is closer to TRBJ2-7. Germline CDR1 and CDR2: MDHEN and SYDVKM. There are 14 residues in the CDR3. The CDR3 DNA sequence: TGTGCCTGCAGTTTAGCAGGGTCTCGGTACGAGCAGTACTTC. It codes for CACSLAGSRYEQYF.

The chain is built from TRBV6-2 or TRBV6-3 and TRBJ2-1; possibly TRBD1 or TRBD2 for D (5 bases each). CDR1 is MNHEY and CDR2 is SVGEGT in the germline V gene. The CDR3 consists of 15 residues. Trimming cost V 5 bases and J 4 bases, with 15 bases left between them. DNA of the CDR3: TGTGCCAGCAGTCGACTGGGACGGACTTACAATGAGCAGTTCTTC. Its protein is CASSRLGRTYNEQFF.

This clonotype was seen many times. The chain uses TRBV20-1 and TRBJ2-3; 7 nucleotides agree with TRBD1. The germline V gene encodes CDR1 DFQATT and CDR2 SNEGSKA (reference sequence). The trim removed 0 bases at V and 6 bases at J, leaving 6 bases unmatched. The CDR3 extends over 14 amino acids. CDR3 nucleotide sequence: TGCAGTGCTAGAGACAGGGGGTTTTTGGATACGCAGTATTTT. It codes for CSARDRGFLDTQYF.

The J gene is TRBJ2-5, the V gene TRBV20-1, with 11 bases matching TRBD2. CDR1 and CDR2 (germline): DFQATT, SNEGSKA (reference sequence). The CDR3 spans 16 residues. V dropped 0 bases and J dropped 0; count of bases not matched to a gene: 3. The CDR3: CSARDQLAGDQETQYF. In nucleotides, the CDR3 is TGCAGTGCTAGAGATCAACTAGCGGGGGACCAAGAGACCCAGTACTTC.

The V and J genes are TRBV24-1 and TRBJ2-5, with D possibly matching TRBD1 (6 bases). The ends were cut back, 6 bases at V and 7 bases at J, with 20 bases in the middle. Germline V gene data show CDR1 as KGHDR and CDR2 as SFDVKD. This CDR3 comprises 15 residues. The CDR3 bases are TGTGCCACCAGTTGCCGGACCAGGGGAAGAGGGACCCAGTACTTC. This encodes CATSCRTRGRGTQYF.

This clonotype was recorded a few times. The J gene is TRBJ2-6, the V gene TRBV10-3; D is undetermined. This CDR3 comprises 14 residues. The germline V gene has CDR1 ENHRY and CDR2 SYGVKD. Trimming left V 9 bases short and J 0 bases short, with 9 bases between. The CDR3 region is CAIGRTSGANVLTF. Here the CDR3 DNA reads TGTGCCATAGGGCGGACCTCTGGGGCCAACGTCCTGACTTTC.

This clonotype appeared a few times. The chain couples TRBV10-3 to TRBJ1-2; 10 bases fit TRBD1. V lost 6 bases to trimming and J lost 10 bases; unmatched junction nucleotides: 8. The CDR3 length is 13 residues. Germline lookup yields CDR1 ENHRY and CDR2 SYGVKD. CDR3 sequence (DNA): TGTGCCATCAGCTCCCAGGACAGGGGGTCCTACACCTTC. Its translation is CAISSQDRGSYTF.

The table lists this clonotype with a few counts. The chain links TRBV7-9 to TRBJ2-1; tentative D call: TRBD2 (5 bases). This CDR3 region has 15 residues. The V end lost 1 base, the J end lost 8 bases, and 15 bases lay between the germline ends. CDR1 and CDR2 from the germline V gene are SEHNR and FQNEAQ (reference sequence). This CDR3 reads CASSLGRWERDEQFF. The CDR3 DNA reads as TGTGCCAGCAGCTTAGGACGCTGGGAGAGGGATGAGCAGTTCTTC.

The CDR3 spells CASTPGQGVFGYTF. CDR3 nucleotide sequence: TGTGCCAGCACCCCGGGACAGGGGGTTTTTGGCTACACCTTC. V gene TRBV12-3 or TRBV12-4 combines with J gene TRBJ1-2; 11 bases fit TRBD1. The V gene end was trimmed by 7 bases and the J gene end by 7 bases; junction bases not matched to a gene: 8. This CDR3 contains 14 residues.

The genes are TRBV20-1 and TRBJ2-3; possibly TRBD2 for D (5 bases). CDR3 length equals 15 residues. Germline-derived CDR1 and CDR2 are DFQATT and SNEGSKA (reference sequence). V was trimmed by 3 bases and J by 2 bases, leaving 15 bases between them. DNA for the CDR3: TGCAGTGCTAGCCCTTTGTCGGGGTACACAGATACGCAGTATTTT. Its translation is CSASPLSGYTDTQYF.

The genes are TRBV20-1 and TRBJ2-7; D call uncertain. With the DNA end fitting TRBJ2-5 better, the J assignment may be wrong. This CDR3 is 13 amino acids long. Germline CDR1 and CDR2: DFQATT and SNEGSKA (reference sequence). The CDR3 DNA reads TGCAGTGCAGCACCAGGCTTACAAGAGACCCAGTACTTC. Translation: CSAAPGLQETQYF.

The gene calls are TRBV4-3 and TRBJ2-7; D is uncertain. Trimming took 0 bases from V and 2 from J, leaving 8 bases between them. This CDR3 comprises 14 residues. Germline CDR1 and CDR2: LGHNA and YSLEER. In nucleotides, the CDR3 is TGCGCCAGCAGCCAAGATGCGCTAGCCTACGAGCAGTACTTC. Translation: CASSQDALAYEQYF.